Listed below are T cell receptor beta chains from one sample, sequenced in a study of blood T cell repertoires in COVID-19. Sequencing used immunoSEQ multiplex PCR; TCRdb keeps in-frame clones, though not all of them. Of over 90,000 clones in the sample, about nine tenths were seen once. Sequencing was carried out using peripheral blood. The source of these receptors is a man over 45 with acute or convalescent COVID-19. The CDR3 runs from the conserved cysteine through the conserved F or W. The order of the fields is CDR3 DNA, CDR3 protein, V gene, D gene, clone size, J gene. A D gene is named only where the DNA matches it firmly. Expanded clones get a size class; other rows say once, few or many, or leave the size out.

CDR3 DNA: TGTGCCACCAGTGACTATGGACAGCCCTACGAGCAGTACTTC; CDR3 protein: CATSDYGQPYEQYF; V gene: TRBV24-1; D gene: -; clone size: -; J gene: TRBJ2-7
CDR3 DNA: TGCAGCGTTGCTCAGGGGGCAACGGGAAACACCATATATTTT; CDR3 protein: CSVAQGATGNTIYF; V gene: TRBV29-1; D gene: TRBD1; clone size: -; J gene: TRBJ1-3
CDR3 DNA: TGTGCCAGCTCACCACCTGGGCCAGGGGCTTTCTTT; CDR3 protein: CASSPPGPGAFF; V gene: TRBV18; D gene: -; clone size: -; J gene: TRBJ1-1
CDR3 DNA: TGTGCCAGCAGCCTGGGACAGCTTGAAGCTTTCTTT; CDR3 protein: CASSLGQLEAFF; V gene: TRBV5-6; D gene: TRBD1; clone size: once; J gene: TRBJ1-1
CDR3 DNA: TGTGCCAGCAGCCCGAGGACAGGGGGCCTTTCCTCTGGGGCCAACGTCCTGACTTTC; CDR3 protein: CASSPRTGGLSSGANVLTF; V gene: TRBV11-3; D gene: TRBD1; clone size: -; J gene: TRBJ2-6
CDR3 DNA: TGTGCCAGCAGCCCCCATGTTGTATCGGGAGTCGAGCAGTACTTC; CDR3 protein: CASSPHVVSGVEQYF; V gene: TRBV6-2/TRBV6-3; D gene: -; clone size: -; J gene: TRBJ2-7
CDR3 DNA: TGTGCCAGCAGTCAGCCCAGGACAGGGACGGGGAACACTGAAGCTTTCTTT; CDR3 protein: CASSQPRTGTGNTEAFF; V gene: TRBV6-6; D gene: TRBD1; clone size: once; J gene: TRBJ1-1
CDR3 DNA: TGTGCCAGCAGCTTAAGGGGACAGGGGTCGGCTAATGAAAAACTGTTTTTT; CDR3 protein: CASSLRGQGSANEKLFF; V gene: TRBV7-9; D gene: TRBD1; clone size: once; J gene: TRBJ1-4
CDR3 DNA: TGTGCCAGCAGTCAACTATCCCAGGGCGCCTACGAGCAGTACTTC; CDR3 protein: CASSQLSQGAYEQYF; V gene: TRBV7-8; D gene: -; clone size: -; J gene: TRBJ2-7
CDR3 DNA: TGTGCCAGCAGGAGAGGTAGGGGGAGTAACCAAGAGACCCAGTACTTC; CDR3 protein: CASRRGRGSNQETQYF; V gene: TRBV7-9; D gene: -; clone size: -; J gene: TRBJ2-5
CDR3 DNA: TGCAGCGTTGAAGATCAGGGCAGGGGATGGACAGATACGCAGTATTTT; CDR3 protein: CSVEDQGRGWTDTQYF; V gene: TRBV29-1; D gene: -; clone size: -; J gene: TRBJ2-3
CDR3 DNA: TGCGCCAGCAGTACCGGGTCCCTTCCCCTCCGTAGCTATGGCTACACCTTC; CDR3 protein: CASSTGSLPLRSYGYTF; V gene: TRBV5-1; D gene: -; clone size: -; J gene: TRBJ1-2
CDR3 DNA: TGTGCCAGTAGTATAGATACGGGACAGGGGATGGATGGCTACACCTTC; CDR3 protein: CASSIDTGQGMDGYTF; V gene: TRBV19; D gene: TRBD1; clone size: -; J gene: TRBJ1-2
CDR3 DNA: TGCGCCAGCAGCCCGGCACCGGGACTATTAAACAATGAGCAGTTCTTC; CDR3 protein: CASSPAPGLLNNEQFF; V gene: TRBV4-3; D gene: TRBD2; clone size: once; J gene: TRBJ2-1
CDR3 DNA: TGCGCCAGCAGCTTTGGGGGACTAGCCTTCGATGAGCAGTTCTTC; CDR3 protein: CASSFGGLAFDEQFF; V gene: TRBV5-1; D gene: TRBD2; clone size: -; J gene: TRBJ2-1
CDR3 DNA: TGCGCCAGCAGCCAAGATCTAGGGCAGGGTGGCCAGCACACTGAAGCTTTCTTT; CDR3 protein: CASSQDLGQGGQHTEAFF; V gene: TRBV4-3; D gene: -; clone size: -; J gene: TRBJ1-1
CDR3 DNA: TGCAGGGGACAGGCGGGATCCGAGCAGTACTTC; CDR3 protein: CRGQAGSEQYF; V gene: TRBV20-1; D gene: TRBD1; clone size: -; J gene: TRBJ2-7
CDR3 DNA: TGTGCCACCAGTGAAGGGGTGGGCGATCAGCCCCAGCATTTT; CDR3 protein: CATSEGVGDQPQHF; V gene: TRBV24-1; D gene: -; clone size: once; J gene: TRBJ1-5
CDR3 DNA: TGTGCCAGCAGCCTCGGACAGGGGAGGTATGGCTACACCTTC; CDR3 protein: CASSLGQGRYGYTF; V gene: TRBV5-8; D gene: TRBD1; clone size: -; J gene: TRBJ1-2
CDR3 DNA: TGTGCCAGTAGTATGGGACTAGCAAGTGATACGCAGTATTTT; CDR3 protein: CASSMGLASDTQYF; V gene: TRBV19; D gene: TRBD2; clone size: -; J gene: TRBJ2-3
CDR3 DNA: TGTGCCAGCAGTCCCACGGGGAGGGGCACTGAAGCTTTCTTT; CDR3 protein: CASSPTGRGTEAFF; V gene: TRBV27; D gene: -; clone size: once; J gene: TRBJ1-1
CDR3 DNA: TGTGCTAGTGGCCTGCTGGGAGGTGGGGAAAAACTGTTTTTT; CDR3 protein: CASGLLGGGEKLFF; V gene: TRBV12-5; D gene: -; clone size: once; J gene: TRBJ1-4
CDR3 DNA: TGTGCCAGCAGCCACGGACTAGCGGGATTCTACGAGCAGTACTTC; CDR3 protein: CASSHGLAGFYEQYF; V gene: TRBV27; D gene: TRBD2; clone size: -; J gene: TRBJ2-7
CDR3 DNA: TGTGCCAGCAGCTTGGGGGGGCCTGGCTATGGCTACACCTTC; CDR3 protein: CASSLGGPGYGYTF; V gene: TRBV5-8; D gene: -; clone size: -; J gene: TRBJ1-2
CDR3 DNA: TGCGCCAGCAGACCGGGACTAGCGGGAGGGAAATTCTACGAGCAGTACTTC; CDR3 protein: CASRPGLAGGKFYEQYF; V gene: TRBV23-1; D gene: TRBD2; clone size: -; J gene: TRBJ2-7
CDR3 DNA: TGTGCCAGCAGACCGGACGGACTACACGGGGAGCTGTTTTTT; CDR3 protein: CASRPDGLHGELFF; V gene: TRBV6-5; D gene: -; clone size: -; J gene: TRBJ2-2
CDR3 DNA: TGTGCTAGTGGTTTGTCCCTAGCGGGTAAAAGCTCCTACAATGAGCAGTTCTTC; CDR3 protein: CASGLSLAGKSSYNEQFF; V gene: TRBV12-5; D gene: TRBD2; clone size: -; J gene: TRBJ2-1
CDR3 DNA: TGTGCCAGCAGCAAAGGTGGGGTGGGACAGGGAAAAGAGGAGACCCAGTACTTC; CDR3 protein: CASSKGGVGQGKEETQYF; V gene: TRBV21-1; D gene: -; clone size: -; J gene: TRBJ2-5
CDR3 DNA: TGTGCCAGCAGTGGACAGGCGAACACTGAAGCTTTCTTT; CDR3 protein: CASSGQANTEAFF; V gene: TRBV2; D gene: -; clone size: -; J gene: TRBJ1-1
CDR3 DNA: TGTGCCAGCAGCTTAGGACAGGGCAATCAGCCCCAGCATTTT; CDR3 protein: CASSLGQGNQPQHF; V gene: TRBV7-2; D gene: -; clone size: -; J gene: TRBJ1-5
CDR3 DNA: TGCGCCAGCTACCCCCGTGAGGACACCGGGGAGCTGTTTTTT; CDR3 protein: CASYPREDTGELFF; V gene: TRBV23-1; D gene: -; clone size: -; J gene: TRBJ2-2
CDR3 DNA: TGTGCCAGCCGGCGGGATTATAGCACAGATACGCAGTATTTT; CDR3 protein: CASRRDYSTDTQYF; V gene: TRBV7-2; D gene: -; clone size: -; J gene: TRBJ2-3
CDR3 DNA: TGTGCCAGCAGCGACTTGGGACACCGAAATCAGCCCCAGCATTTT; CDR3 protein: CASSDLGHRNQPQHF; V gene: TRBV5-8; D gene: -; clone size: -; J gene: TRBJ1-5
CDR3 DNA: TGTGCCACAGGCGGGGGGGTTGATTCACCCCTCCACTTT; CDR3 protein: CATGGGVDSPLHF; V gene: TRBV6-5; D gene: -; clone size: once; J gene: TRBJ1-6
CDR3 DNA: TGTGCCAGCAGCCAAGTTTACGGACAGGGAGTCACTGAAGCTTTCTTT; CDR3 protein: CASSQVYGQGVTEAFF; V gene: TRBV3-1/TRBV3-2; D gene: TRBD1; clone size: -; J gene: TRBJ1-1
CDR3 DNA: TGTGCCAGCGGAATGAGGGAAGTGGTAGCTTTCTTT; CDR3 protein: CASGMREVVAFF; V gene: TRBV27; D gene: -; clone size: -; J gene: TRBJ1-1
CDR3 DNA: TGCGCCAGCAGCCAATCCCCCCGGGGCACAGATACGCAGTATTTT; CDR3 protein: CASSQSPRGTDTQYF; V gene: TRBV4-3; D gene: -; clone size: -; J gene: TRBJ2-3
CDR3 DNA: TGTGCCAGCACTATACAGGGGCTCTCTGGGGCCAACGTCCTGACTTTC; CDR3 protein: CASTIQGLSGANVLTF; V gene: TRBV2; D gene: TRBD1; clone size: -; J gene: TRBJ2-6
CDR3 DNA: TGTGCCAGCAGCCATGCGGGAGGAGAGTACGAGCAGTACTTC; CDR3 protein: CASSHAGGEYEQYF; V gene: TRBV3-1/TRBV3-2; D gene: TRBD2; clone size: -; J gene: TRBJ2-7
CDR3 DNA: TGTGCCAGCAGTGAACAGGGGGGCCCTAATCAGCCCCAGCATTTT; CDR3 protein: CASSEQGGPNQPQHF; V gene: TRBV6-1; D gene: TRBD1; clone size: -; J gene: TRBJ1-5
CDR3 DNA: TGCAGCGTTGAAGGGGCCGGGGTTGCTTTCTTT; CDR3 protein: CSVEGAGVAFF; V gene: TRBV29-1; D gene: -; clone size: -; J gene: TRBJ1-1
CDR3 DNA: TGTGCCACCAGTGATGGGACAAATAGCAATCAGCCCCAGCATTTT; CDR3 protein: CATSDGTNSNQPQHF; V gene: TRBV24-1; D gene: -; clone size: -; J gene: TRBJ1-5
CDR3 DNA: TGTGCCAGCAGTGACAGGGTTTCTGGAAACACCATATATTTT; CDR3 protein: CASSDRVSGNTIYF; V gene: TRBV6-1; D gene: -; clone size: -; J gene: TRBJ1-3
CDR3 DNA: TGCGCCAGCAGCCCTCCCGGGGGAGCGGGAGGAGTTTATACCGCCTACGAGCAGTACTTC; CDR3 protein: CASSPPGGAGGVYTAYEQYF; V gene: TRBV4-1; D gene: TRBD2; clone size: -; J gene: TRBJ2-7
CDR3 DNA: TGTGCCAGCAGCACCGGGACTAGCGGGAGCACAGATACGCAGTATTTT; CDR3 protein: CASSTGTSGSTDTQYF; V gene: TRBV5-4; D gene: TRBD2; clone size: -; J gene: TRBJ2-3
CDR3 DNA: TGTGCCAGCAGCTCTACCTCGCGCTCCCTCTTAAGGGCCAACGTCCTGACTTTC; CDR3 protein: CASSSTSRSLLRANVLTF; V gene: TRBV5-8; D gene: -; clone size: -; J gene: TRBJ2-6